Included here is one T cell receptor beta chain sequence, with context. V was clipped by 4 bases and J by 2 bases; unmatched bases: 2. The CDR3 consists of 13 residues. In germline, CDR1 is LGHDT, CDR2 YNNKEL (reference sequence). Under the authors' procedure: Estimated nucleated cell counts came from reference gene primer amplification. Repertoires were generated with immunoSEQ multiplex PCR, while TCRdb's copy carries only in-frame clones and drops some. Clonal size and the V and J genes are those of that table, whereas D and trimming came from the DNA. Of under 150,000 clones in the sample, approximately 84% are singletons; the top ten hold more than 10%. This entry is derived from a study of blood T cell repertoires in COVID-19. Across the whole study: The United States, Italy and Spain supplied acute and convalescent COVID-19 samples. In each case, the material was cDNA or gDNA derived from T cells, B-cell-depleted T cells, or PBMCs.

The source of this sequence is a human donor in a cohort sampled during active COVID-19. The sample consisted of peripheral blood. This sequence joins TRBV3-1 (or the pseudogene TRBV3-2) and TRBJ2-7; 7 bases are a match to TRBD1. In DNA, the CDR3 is TGTGCCAGCAGCCTCAGGGGGACCTACGAGCAGTACTTC. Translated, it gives CASSLRGTYEQYF.